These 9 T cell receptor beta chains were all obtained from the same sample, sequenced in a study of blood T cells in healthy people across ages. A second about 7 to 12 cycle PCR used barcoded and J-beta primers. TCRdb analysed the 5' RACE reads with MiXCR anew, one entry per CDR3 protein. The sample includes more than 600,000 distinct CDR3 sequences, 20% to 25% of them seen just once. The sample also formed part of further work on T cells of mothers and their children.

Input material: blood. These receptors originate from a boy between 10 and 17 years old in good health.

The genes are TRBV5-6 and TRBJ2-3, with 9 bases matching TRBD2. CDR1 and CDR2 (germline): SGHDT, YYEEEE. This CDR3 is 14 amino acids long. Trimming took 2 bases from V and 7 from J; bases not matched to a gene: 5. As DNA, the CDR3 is TGTGCCAGCAGCTTTAGCGGGAGTCCGAATACGCAGTATTTT. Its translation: CASSFSGSPNTQYF.

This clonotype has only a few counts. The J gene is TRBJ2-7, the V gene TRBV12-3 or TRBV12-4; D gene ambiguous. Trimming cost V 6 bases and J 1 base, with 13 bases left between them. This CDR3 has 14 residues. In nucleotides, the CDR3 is TGTGCCAGCAGCGCAACCCTGACTTCCTACGAGCAGTACTTC. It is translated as CASSATLTSYEQYF.

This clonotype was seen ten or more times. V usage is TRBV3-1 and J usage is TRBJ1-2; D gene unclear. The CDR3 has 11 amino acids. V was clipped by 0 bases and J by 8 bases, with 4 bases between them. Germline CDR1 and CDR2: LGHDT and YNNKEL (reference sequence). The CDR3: CASSQEGGYTF. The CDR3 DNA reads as TGTGCCAGCAGCCAAGAGGGGGGCTACACCTTC.

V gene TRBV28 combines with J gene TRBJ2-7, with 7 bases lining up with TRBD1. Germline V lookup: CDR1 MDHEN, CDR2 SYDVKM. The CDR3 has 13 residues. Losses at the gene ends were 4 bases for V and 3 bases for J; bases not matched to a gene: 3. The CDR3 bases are TGTGCCAGCAGTTCTCAGGGGGACTACGAGCAGTACTTC. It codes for CASSSQGDYEQYF.

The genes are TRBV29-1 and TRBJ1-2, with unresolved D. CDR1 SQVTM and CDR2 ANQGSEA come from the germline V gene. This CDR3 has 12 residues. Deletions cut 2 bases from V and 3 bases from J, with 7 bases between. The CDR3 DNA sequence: TGCAGCGTTGAACACGGGTACTATGGCTACACCTTC. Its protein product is CSVEHGYYGYTF. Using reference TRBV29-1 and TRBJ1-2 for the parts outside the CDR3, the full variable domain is SAVISQKPSRDICQRGTSLTIQCQVDSQVTMMFWYRQQPGQSLTLIATANQGSEATYESGFVIDKFPISRPNLTFSTLTVSNMSPEDSSIYLCSVEHGYYGYTFGSGTRLTVV.

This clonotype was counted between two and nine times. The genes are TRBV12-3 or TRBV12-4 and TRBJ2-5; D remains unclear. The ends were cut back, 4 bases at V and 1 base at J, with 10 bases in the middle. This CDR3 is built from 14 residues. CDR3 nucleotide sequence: TGTGCCAGCAGTTCCCCTGGATCCCAAGAGACCCAGTACTTC. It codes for CASSSPGSQETQYF.

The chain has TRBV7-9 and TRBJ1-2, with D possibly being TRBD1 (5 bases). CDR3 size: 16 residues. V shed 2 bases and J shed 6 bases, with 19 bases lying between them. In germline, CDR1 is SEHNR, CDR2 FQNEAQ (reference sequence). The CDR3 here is CASSLNPGAGKDGYTF. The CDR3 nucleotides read TGTGCCAGCAGCTTAAACCCCGGGGCAGGGAAGGATGGCTACACCTTC.

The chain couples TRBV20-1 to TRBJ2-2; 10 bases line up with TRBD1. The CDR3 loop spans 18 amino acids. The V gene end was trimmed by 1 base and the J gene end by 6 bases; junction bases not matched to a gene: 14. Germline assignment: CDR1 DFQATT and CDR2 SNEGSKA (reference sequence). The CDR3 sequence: CSARAFQVTGTGAGELFF. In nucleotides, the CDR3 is TGCAGTGCTAGAGCCTTCCAAGTTACCGGGACAGGGGCCGGGGAGCTGTTTTTT.

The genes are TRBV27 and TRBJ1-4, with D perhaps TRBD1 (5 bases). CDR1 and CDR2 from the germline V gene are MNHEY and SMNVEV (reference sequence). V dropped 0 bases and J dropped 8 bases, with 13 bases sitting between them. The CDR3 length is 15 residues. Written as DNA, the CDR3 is TGTGCCAGCAGTTTATCCCTGGGACTAGGCGAAAAACTGTTTTTT. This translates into CASSLSLGLGEKLFF.